Detailed here is one T cell receptor (beta chain). Antigen specificity is unknown. The time point denotes: week 11, during vaccination. What each vaccine dose contained was 300 ug of mutant IDH1 20-mer peptide, accompanied by topical imiquimod. The CDR3 is 19 amino acids. The germline gives CDR1 SEHNR, CDR2 FQNEAQ (reference sequence). The junction had 15 bases not matched to a gene; V was cut back by 4 bases and J by 0 bases. This entry belongs to a study of a mutant IDH1 vaccine in newly diagnosed glioma. Broader study findings: No link was apparently found between pseudoprogression and changes in top peripheral T cell clonotypes.

This table comes from immunoSEQ multiplex PCR, and its TCRdb copy is limited to in-frame clones, with some not included. The table shows about 66,000 clones, with under 90% occurring only once. The V call is TRBV7-9, the J call TRBJ1-5; 7 bases are a match to TRBD1. The receptor's source is a man younger than 40 with glioma. The source was PBMCs, collected from a glioma patient whose treatment included an IDH1 peptide vaccine. The CDR3 DNA follows: TGTGCCAGCAGCTCCGAAAGGGAGGGGGCGAGATATAGCAATCAGCCCCAGCATTTT. It specifies CASSSEREGARYSNQPQHF.